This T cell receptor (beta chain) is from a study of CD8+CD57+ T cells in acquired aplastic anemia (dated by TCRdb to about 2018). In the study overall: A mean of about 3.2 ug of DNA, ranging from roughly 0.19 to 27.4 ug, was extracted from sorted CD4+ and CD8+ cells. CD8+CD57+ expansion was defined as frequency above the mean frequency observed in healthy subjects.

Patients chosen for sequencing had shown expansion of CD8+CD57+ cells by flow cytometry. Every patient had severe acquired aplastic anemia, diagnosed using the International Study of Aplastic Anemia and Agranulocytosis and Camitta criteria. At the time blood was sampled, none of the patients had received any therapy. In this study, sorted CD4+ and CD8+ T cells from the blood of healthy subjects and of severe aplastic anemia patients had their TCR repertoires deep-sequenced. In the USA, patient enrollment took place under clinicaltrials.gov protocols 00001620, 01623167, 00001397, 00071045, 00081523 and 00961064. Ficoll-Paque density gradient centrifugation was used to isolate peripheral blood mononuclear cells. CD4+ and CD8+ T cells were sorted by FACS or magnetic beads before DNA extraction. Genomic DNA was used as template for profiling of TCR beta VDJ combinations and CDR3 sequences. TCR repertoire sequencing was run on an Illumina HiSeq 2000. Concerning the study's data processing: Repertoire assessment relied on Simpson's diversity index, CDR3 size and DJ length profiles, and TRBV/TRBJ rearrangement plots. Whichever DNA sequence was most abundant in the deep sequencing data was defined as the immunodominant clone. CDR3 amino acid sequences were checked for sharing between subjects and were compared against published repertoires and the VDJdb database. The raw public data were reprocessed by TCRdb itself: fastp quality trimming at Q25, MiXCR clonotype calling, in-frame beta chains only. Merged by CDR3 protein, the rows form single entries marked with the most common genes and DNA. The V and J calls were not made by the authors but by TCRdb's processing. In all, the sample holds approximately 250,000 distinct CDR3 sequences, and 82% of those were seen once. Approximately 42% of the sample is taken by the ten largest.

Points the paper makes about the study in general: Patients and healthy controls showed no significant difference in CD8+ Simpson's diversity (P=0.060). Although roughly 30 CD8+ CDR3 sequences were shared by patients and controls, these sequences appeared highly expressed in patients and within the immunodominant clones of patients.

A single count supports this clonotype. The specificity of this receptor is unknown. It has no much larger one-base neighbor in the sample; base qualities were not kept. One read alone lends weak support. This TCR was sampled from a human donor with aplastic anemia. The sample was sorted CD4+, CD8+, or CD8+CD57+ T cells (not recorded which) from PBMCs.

The CDR3 has the sequence CASSRGQGGPTEQFF. The nucleotides are TGTGCCAGCAGCCGGGGACAGGGGGGACCCACCGAGCAGTTCTTC. This receptor chain uses TRBV7-2 and TRBJ2-1, and 11 junction bases match TRBD1. The germline V gene provides CDR1 SGHTA and CDR2 FQGNSA. The CDR3 runs 15 residues from the cysteine to the phenylalanine. Of the read, only the CDR3 DNA is kept; its 45 bases are in frame from base 1. The junction shows trimming of 5 bases on V and 10 bases on J, and the gene matches do not reach 10 bases of it.